Below, 22 T cell receptor beta chains from the same sample are listed, as sequenced in a study of blood T cell repertoires in COVID-19. Clones were sequenced by immunoSEQ multiplex PCR, and TCRdb holds only the in-frame ones, with some missing. The sample records hundreds of thousands of clones, about 86% being singletons. Sequencing used peripheral blood. These receptors came from an older woman with COVID-19, enrolled during active disease.

The table lists this clone with a count of one. The J gene is TRBJ1-1, the V gene TRBV2; D remains unclear. Trimming removed 10 bases from V and 4 bases from J, with 10 bases in between. Germline lookup yields CDR1 SNHLY and CDR2 FYNNEI. The CDR3 spans 11 residues. The CDR3 protein is CATETSTEAFF. CDR3 in DNA: TGTGCCACCGAAACTAGCACTGAAGCTTTCTTT.

This chain uses TRBV10-3 with TRBJ2-7; 7 bases are shared with TRBD1. CDR3 length equals 17 residues. Germline V CDR1 and CDR2: ENHRY, SYGVKD. J lost 3 bases, V lost 0 bases, and 11 bases had no gene match. The CDR3 loop reads CAISESNSDRSLYEQYF. The CDR3 DNA is TGTGCCATCAGTGAGTCGAATTCGGACAGGAGCCTCTACGAGCAGTACTTC.

This clone was observed a handful of times. This chain links TRBV5-1 with TRBJ2-5, with D possibly TRBD1 on 5 matching bases. This CDR3 region has 14 residues. Trimming left V 4 bases short and J 2 bases short, with 12 bases between. CDR1 SGHRS and CDR2 YFSETQ come from the germline V gene. Here the CDR3 DNA reads TGCGCCAGCAGCACGATGTCAGGGCAAGAGACCCAGTACTTC. This translates into CASSTMSGQETQYF. The whole variable domain, filled in from reference TRBV5-1 and TRBJ2-5, reads KAGVTQTPRYLIKTRGQQVTLSCSPISGHRSVSWYQQTPGQGLQFLFEYFSETQRNKGNFPGRFSGRQFSNSRSEMNVSTLELGDSALYLCASSTMSGQETQYFGPGTRLLVL.

The chain uses TRBV4-1 and TRBJ2-1; TRBD2 might be the D (6 bases). In germline, CDR1 is MGHRA, CDR2 YSYEKL. The CDR3 sequence is 15 residues long. V dropped 0 bases and J dropped 8 bases, with 14 bases sitting between them. The CDR3 protein is CASSQEARGLYEQFF. CDR3 in DNA: TGCGCCAGCAGCCAAGAAGCCCGGGGGTTGTATGAGCAGTTCTTC.

V and J are TRBV5-6 and TRBJ2-1; the match to TRBD2 covers 9 bases. Germline-derived CDR1 and CDR2 are SGHDT and YYEEEE. With 0 bases clipped from V and 4 bases from J, the junction kept 2 bases outside the gene matches. CDR3 length equals 15 residues. DNA of the CDR3: TGTGCCAGCAGCTTGGTGCGGGGGGGTTACAATGAGCAGTTCTTC. This translates into CASSLVRGGYNEQFF. Supplemented by reference TRBV5-6 and TRBJ2-1, the full variable domain reads DAGVTQSPTHLIKTRGQQVTLRCSPKSGHDTVSWYQQALGQGPQFIFQYYEEEERQRGNFPDRFSGHQFPNYSSELNVNALLLGDSALYLCASSLVRGGYNEQFFGPGTRLTVL.

The chain employs TRBV5-4 and TRBJ2-7, with 13 nucleotides matching TRBD2. The CDR3 is 16 amino acids. Germline lookup yields CDR1 SGHNT and CDR2 YYREEE (reference sequence). V lost 3 bases and J lost 4; bases outside the gene matches: 7. CDR3 residues: CASSSGGTSGVYEQYF. As DNA, the CDR3 is TGTGCCAGCAGCTCGGGTGGGACTAGCGGGGTGTACGAGCAGTACTTC.

The chain joins TRBV5-1 to TRBJ2-7, with D perhaps matching TRBD1 (5 bases). CDR3 length equals 14 residues. Germline CDR1 and CDR2: SGHRS and YFSETQ. V lost 2 bases and J 0 bases, leaving 9 bases between the germline ends. CDR3 bases: TGCGCCAGCAGCTTCCTCGACAGCTCCTACGAGCAGTACTTC. Translating gives CASSFLDSSYEQYF.

V gene TRBV10-1 combines with J gene TRBJ2-2; maybe TRBD1 (6 bases). The CDR3 spans 14 residues. V was shortened by 6 bases and J by 2 bases, with 10 bases between the two germline ends. Germline V gives CDR1 WNHNN, CDR2 SYGVQD (reference sequence). This CDR3 reads CASSQTGNTGELFF. CDR3 bases: TGCGCCAGCAGCCAGACAGGAAACACCGGGGAGCTGTTTTTT.

The CDR3 protein is CATRYATTSGGSDTQYF. The CDR3 DNA sequence: TGTGCCACCAGGTACGCCACGACTAGCGGGGGATCAGATACGCAGTATTTT. The V call is TRBV15, the J call TRBJ2-3; 12 bases agree with TRBD2. Germline-derived CDR1 and CDR2 are LNHNV and YYDKDF (reference sequence). V was pared by 6 bases and J by 4 bases, with 11 bases of the junction left unmatched. The CDR3 is made up of 17 amino acids.

CDR3 nucleotide sequence: TGTGCCAGCAGTTTAGTGGCAAGCTACGAGCAGTACTTC. It translates to CASSLVASYEQYF. V is TRBV27 and J is TRBJ2-7, with unresolved D. V was clipped by 2 bases and J by 3 bases, with 8 bases between them. In germline, CDR1 is MNHEY, CDR2 SMNVEV (reference sequence). CDR3 length equals 13 residues.

The chain employs TRBV7-6 and TRBJ1-5; 9 bases are shared with TRBD1. The CDR3 runs 15 residues. The V segment lost 2 bases and the J segment 5 bases; nucleotides outside the gene matches: 4. Germline V CDR1 and CDR2: SGHVS, FNYEAQ. CDR3 nucleotide sequence: TGTGCCAGCAGCTTAACAGGGGGCCTCGATCAGCCCCAGCATTTT. Amino acids: CASSLTGGLDQPQHF.

This chain uses TRBV7-9 with TRBJ1-1; no firm D call. V lost 4 bases and J 3 bases, leaving 15 bases between the germline ends. This CDR3 is 15 amino acids long. The germline V gene has CDR1 SEHNR and CDR2 FQNEAQ (reference sequence). The CDR3 DNA follows: TGTGCCAGCAGCTCAACGGCCTTTGGAGACACTGAAGCTTTCTTT. Protein product: CASSSTAFGDTEAFF. The entire variable domain, with the rest obtained from reference TRBV7-9 and TRBJ1-1, is as follows: DTGVSQNPRHKITKRGQNVTFRCDPISEHNRLYWYRQTLGQGPEFLTYFQNEAQLEKSRLLSDRFSAERPKGSFSTLEIQRTEQGDSAMYLCASSSTAFGDTEAFFGQGTRLTVV.

Only a few counts were recorded for this clone. The V call is TRBV9, the J call TRBJ2-1; 10 positions match TRBD2. The V and J ends lost 4 bases and 6 bases, in that order; junction bases with no gene match: 10. The CDR3 spans 16 residues. Germline CDR1 and CDR2: SGDLS and YYNGEE. In nucleotides, the CDR3 is TGTGCCAGCAGCCCCCGACTGAGCGGGGGGGCCAATGAGCAGTTCTTC. Its translation: CASSPRLSGGANEQFF. The complete variable domain, with remaining parts taken from reference TRBV9 and TRBJ2-1, reads DSGVTQTPKHLITATGQRVTLRCSPRSGDLSVYWYQQSLDQGLQFLIQYYNGEERAKGNILERFSAQQFPDLHSELNLSSLELGDSALYFCASSPRLSGGANEQFFGPGTRLTVL.

The V and J genes are TRBV9 and TRBJ2-3, with 11 bases that match TRBD2. V trimming: 3 bases; J trimming: 6 bases; junction bases outside the gene matches: 3. Germline values: CDR1 SGDLS, CDR2 YYNGEE. The CDR3 has 14 amino acids. As DNA, the CDR3 is TGTGCCAGCAGCGCCGGACTAGCGGGTGATACGCAGTATTTT. This encodes CASSAGLAGDTQYF. Together with reference TRBV9 and TRBJ2-3, the CDR3 gives the full variable domain: DSGVTQTPKHLITATGQRVTLRCSPRSGDLSVYWYQQSLDQGLQFLIQYYNGEERAKGNILERFSAQQFPDLHSELNLSSLELGDSALYFCASSAGLAGDTQYFGPGTRLTVL.

In this sample, this clone turned up once. The chain links TRBV7-3 to TRBJ2-2; perhaps TRBD1 as D (7 bases). V was trimmed by 5 bases and J by 0 bases, leaving 13 bases between them. The CDR3 contains 16 residues. Germline assignment: CDR1 SGHTA and CDR2 FQGTGA. The CDR3 reads CASSPQGGANTGELFF. DNA of the CDR3: TGTGCCAGCAGCCCTCAGGGGGGAGCGAACACCGGGGAGCTGTTTTTT.

The chain combines TRBV4-2 with TRBJ2-3; 8 nucleotides align to TRBD2. Trimming at V came to 0 bases and at J to 2 bases, leaving 7 bases not matched to a gene. The V gene's germline CDR1 is LGHNA and CDR2 YNFKEQ. The CDR3 is made up of 17 amino acids. DNA of the CDR3: TGTGCCAGCAGCCAAGAATGGCGGGGGGTATACACAGATACGCAGTATTTT. This sequence encodes CASSQEWRGVYTDTQYF.

The rearrangement uses TRBV27 and TRBJ1-5, with 8 bases lining up with TRBD1. With 4 bases clipped from V and 7 bases from J, the junction kept 6 bases outside the gene matches. The CDR3 extends over 14 amino acids. Germline CDR1 and CDR2: MNHEY and SMNVEV (reference sequence). The CDR3 here is CASSYNAGGQPQHF. The DNA of the CDR3 is TGTGCCAGCAGTTATAATGCAGGGGGCCAGCCCCAGCATTTT.

The V gene is TRBV27, the J gene TRBJ2-3, with D possibly matching TRBD1 (5 bases). The germline V gene encodes CDR1 MNHEY and CDR2 SMNVEV (reference sequence). With 2 bases removed from V and 1 base from J, the gap between germline ends came to 7 bases. The CDR3 contains 14 residues. The DNA for the CDR3 is TGTGCCAGCAGTTTAGTAGGGGGCACAGATACGCAGTATTTT. Its translation is CASSLVGGTDTQYF.

The table lists this clone with a few counts. V and J are TRBV7-9 and TRBJ1-2; possibly TRBD1 for D (6 bases). The CDR3 has 13 residues. The germline gives CDR1 SEHNR, CDR2 FQNEAQ (reference sequence). V was pared by 10 bases and J by 5 bases, with 17 bases between. The DNA of the CDR3 is TGTGCCATTCACAGACAGGCCGGTTATGGCTACACCTTC. Encoded protein: CAIHRQAGYGYTF.

The J gene is TRBJ2-7, the V gene TRBV10-3, with a possible D match to TRBD2 (5 bases). Trimming pared 0 bases from V and 2 bases from J, leaving 11 bases between. From germline, CDR1 is ENHRY and CDR2 SYGVKD. The CDR3 extends over 15 amino acids. The CDR3 here is CAISESSARPYEQYF. The CDR3 DNA follows: TGTGCCATCAGTGAGTCTAGCGCTCGACCCTACGAGCAGTACTTC.

The gene calls are TRBV12-3 or TRBV12-4 and TRBJ2-4, with 10 bases matching TRBD1. The CDR3 sequence is 13 residues long. Trimming at V came to 8 bases and at J to 7 bases, leaving 5 bases not matched to a gene. The CDR3 bases are TGTGCCAGCGGACGACAGGGGGCGAACATTCAGTACTTC. Translation gives CASGRQGANIQYF.

This chain joins TRBV5-6 and TRBJ1-1, with 8 bases aligning to TRBD1. The CDR3 is 14 amino acids. V lost 2 bases and J lost 3; bases outside the gene matches: 3. The V gene's germline CDR1 is SGHDT and CDR2 YYEEEE. The CDR3 sequence is CASSLGQGYTEAFF. DNA for the CDR3: TGTGCCAGCAGCTTAGGACAGGGCTACACTGAAGCTTTCTTT.